This TCR beta chain was sequenced in a study of blood T cell repertoires in COVID-19. Study at large: Researchers got acute and convalescent COVID-19 samples from the United States, Italy and Spain. PBMCs, B-cell-depleted T cells, or T cells provided the cDNA or gDNA that made up the material.

The germline V and J ends were trimmed by 5 bases and 7 bases, with 12 bases remaining between them. The length of the CDR3 is 13 residues. The authors' processing: By means of reference gene primer amplification, nucleated cell counts were estimated. The protocol was immunoSEQ multiplex PCR, while the TCRdb copy is restricted to in-frame clones and leaves out a portion. D and trimming come from the DNA, and the V and J calls and clone size come from that table. The sample records about 190,000 clones, roughly four fifths being singletons. Sequenced: peripheral blood. The receptor was derived from a woman in her 70s with active or convalescent COVID-19. The chain uses TRBV12-3 or TRBV12-4 and TRBJ2-1, with a tentative D call TRBD1 (6 bases). CDR3 sequence (DNA): TGTGCCAGCAGTCCGATCAGGGGTAATGAGCAGTTCTTC. Its translation: CASSPIRGNEQFF.